This paragraph covers one TCR beta chain sequence. The target of this receptor is not known. Per-base qualities were not stored, and no clone one base away is much larger. Taken from cysteine to phenylalanine, the CDR3 has 15 residues. Kept here is only the CDR3 DNA, which spans 45 bases and is read in frame from base 1. Based on the germline V gene, the CDR1 and CDR2 sequences are SGHDT and YYEEEE. The junction carries 17 bases between V and J, which are trimmed by 4 bases and 7 bases respectively. This sample is drawn from a study of T cells in Graves' hyperthyroidism and ophthalmopathy (dated by TCRdb to about 2019). Turning to the overall study: TCR V-J signatures able to tell the groups apart were searched for in a discovery cohort of 100 patients, of whom 43 had Graves' ophthalmopathy and about 55 had stable Graves' hyperthyroidism. Prospective prediction of ophthalmopathy was tested in an independent validation cohort consisting of fewer than 20 hyperthyroidism patients and some 17 patients who later progressed to ophthalmopathy. For training and testing, the roughly 97 patients in the discovery cohort were randomly divided in a 7:3 ratio. Thyroid tissue and blood T-cell repertoires from roughly 6 Graves' hyperthyroidism patients were also compared in the study. Following sampling, methimazole starting at 30 mg daily was given to hyperthyroidism patients, and high-dose intravenous methylprednisolone was given to ophthalmopathy patients. The paper describes TCR Vbeta CDR3 sequencing of around 130 peripheral blood samples, made up of fewer than 50 ophthalmopathy patients, some 76 hyperthyroidism patients and about 17 progressor patients.

Exclusion was applied to patients with uncontrolled infections, other autoimmune diseases, pregnancy or lactation. Diagnoses were established on the basis of clinical symptoms, serum thyroxine and TRAb, thyroid ultrasound, and orbital computed tomography. Trizol reagent was used to extract total RNA, and RNA quality was then checked on an Agilent 2100 Bioanalyzer. The TCR beta CDR3 regions were amplified from RNA transcripts. A first-round RT-PCR of the TCR CDR3 used the HTBI primer set with the Qiagen OneStep RT-PCR kit. Libraries were constructed in a second round of multiplex PCR, after which size selection and purification were performed. Paired-end sequencing of the libraries was performed with 100 bp reads on an Illumina HiSeq2000. The authors processed their data as follows. SOAPnuke was used to process the raw data, with reads discarded if the reads contained adapters or uncalled bases, had a mean Phred below 15, or lacked an exact constant-primer or identifier match. COPE v1.2.5 was used to merge the high-quality paired reads, and each unique nucleotide sequence was defined as a clonotype. MiTCR v1.1 was used to align the clonotypes against IMGT TRBV, TRBD and TRBJ reference segments. Analysis was restricted to V-J combinations with a frequency above 0.0001, which covered 99.2% of repertoires. The TCS score was defined as F50 (clonal expansion) divided by E x V (chaos), with BLOSUM62-based TCRdist calculated between CDR3 peptides within each V-J. Welch's t-statistics and random forest reduced roughly 500 V-J features to about 12, which were used in a naive Bayes classifier (R e1071). Thyroid-blood repertoire similarity was quantified with the Morisita-Horn index. In-frame beta chains were kept once TCRdb had trimmed the public reads at Q25 with fastp and called clones with MiXCR. Identical CDR3 proteins give one entry, which carries the most common genes and DNA. The V and J calls, along with clone size, are taken from TCRdb and not from the paper's own processing. The sample contains approximately 640,000 distinct CDR3 sequences, 45% of them found a single time. Clones ranked in the top ten supply less than 8.5% of the sample.

What the study reported, not specific to this receptor: No statistical method was used to fix the sample size in advance, and group allocation was not hidden from the investigators. Most expanded thyroid clonotypes (frequency above 0.001) were also found in blood, which suggests that blood repertoires may mirror thyroid immune responses. A model built on a 13 V-J signature distinguished ophthalmopathy from stable hyperthyroidism, reaching 85% to 90% sensitivity and around 81% specificity in cross-validation and 80%/75% in testing. During validation, the model predicted progression to ophthalmopathy a median of about 6.5 months ahead of onset, with around 65% sensitivity and almost 75% specificity.

The chain joins TRBV5-6 to TRBJ1-4; TRBD1 could be the D gene, as 6 bases match. The TCR sequence derives from an adult man with Graves' disease, either hyperthyroidism or ophthalmopathy (not recorded which). Sequenced input: peripheral blood or thyroid tissue (not recorded which). CDR3 reads: CASSPYAGAGEKLFF. The bases read TGTGCCAGCAGCCCGTACGCGGGGGCTGGTGAAAAACTGTTTTTT.